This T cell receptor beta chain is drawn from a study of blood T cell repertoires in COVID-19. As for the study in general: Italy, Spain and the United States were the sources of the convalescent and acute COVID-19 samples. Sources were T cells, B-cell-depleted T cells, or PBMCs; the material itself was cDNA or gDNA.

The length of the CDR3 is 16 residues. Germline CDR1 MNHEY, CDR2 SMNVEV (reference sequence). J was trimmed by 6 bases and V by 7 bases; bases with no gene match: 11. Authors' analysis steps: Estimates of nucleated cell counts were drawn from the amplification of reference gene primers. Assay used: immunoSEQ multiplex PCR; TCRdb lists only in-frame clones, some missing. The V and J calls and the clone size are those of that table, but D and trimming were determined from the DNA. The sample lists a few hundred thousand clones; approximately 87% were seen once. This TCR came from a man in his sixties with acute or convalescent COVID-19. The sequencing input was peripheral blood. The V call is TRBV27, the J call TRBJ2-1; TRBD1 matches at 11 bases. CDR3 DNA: TGTGCCAGCACTCTCTCCTGGGGACAGGGGGGCAATGAGCAGTTCTTC. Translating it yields CASTLSWGQGGNEQFF.